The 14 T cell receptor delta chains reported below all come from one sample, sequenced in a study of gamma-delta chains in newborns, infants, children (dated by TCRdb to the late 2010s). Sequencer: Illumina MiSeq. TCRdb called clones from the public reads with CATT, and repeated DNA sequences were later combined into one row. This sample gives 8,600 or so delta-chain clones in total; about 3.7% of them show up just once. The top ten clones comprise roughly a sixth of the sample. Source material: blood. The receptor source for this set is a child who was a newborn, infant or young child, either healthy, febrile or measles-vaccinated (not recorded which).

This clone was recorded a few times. The CDR3: CACDTVLGDTRASSWDTRQMFF. CDR3 DNA: TGTGCCTGTGACACCGTACTGGGGGATACGCGCGCAAGCTCCTGGGACACCCGACAGATGTTTTTC. This chain connects TRDV2 to TRDJ3; 13 positions match TRDD3. V trimming: 0 bases; J trimming: 0 bases; junction bases outside the gene matches: 10. This CDR3 spans 22 amino acids. The germline CDR1 and CDR2 sequences are GEAIGNYY and EKD.

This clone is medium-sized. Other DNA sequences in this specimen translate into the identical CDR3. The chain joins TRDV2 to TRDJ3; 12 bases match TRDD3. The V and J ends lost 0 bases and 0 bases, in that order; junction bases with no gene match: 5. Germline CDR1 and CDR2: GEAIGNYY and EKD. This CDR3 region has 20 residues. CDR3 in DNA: TGTGCCTGTGACACCGTACTGGGGGATACCAGCTCCTGGGACACCCGACAGATGTTTTTC. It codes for CACDTVLGDTSSWDTRQMFF.

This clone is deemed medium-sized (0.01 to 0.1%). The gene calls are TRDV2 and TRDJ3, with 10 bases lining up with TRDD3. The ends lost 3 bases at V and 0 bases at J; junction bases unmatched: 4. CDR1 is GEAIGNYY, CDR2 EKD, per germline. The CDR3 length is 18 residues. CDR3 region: CACDLAGGYSWDTRQMFF. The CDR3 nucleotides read TGTGCCTGTGACTTAGCTGGGGGATACTCCTGGGACACCCGACAGATGTTTTTC.

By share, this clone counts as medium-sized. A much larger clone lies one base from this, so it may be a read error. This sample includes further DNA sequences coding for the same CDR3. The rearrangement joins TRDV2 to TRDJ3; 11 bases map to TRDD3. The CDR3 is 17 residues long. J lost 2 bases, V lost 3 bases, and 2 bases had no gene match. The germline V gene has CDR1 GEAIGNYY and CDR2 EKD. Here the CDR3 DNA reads TGTGCCTGTGACTTACTGGGGGATACCTGGGACACCCGACAGATGTTTTTC. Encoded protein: CACDLLGDTWDTRQMFF.

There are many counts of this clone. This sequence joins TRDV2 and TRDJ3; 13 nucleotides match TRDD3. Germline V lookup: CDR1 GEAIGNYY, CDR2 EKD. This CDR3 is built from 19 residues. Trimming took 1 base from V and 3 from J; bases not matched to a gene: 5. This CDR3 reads CACDTYWGIRDWDTRQMFF. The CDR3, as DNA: TGTGCCTGTGACACGTACTGGGGGATACGCGACTGGGACACCCGACAGATGTTTTTC.

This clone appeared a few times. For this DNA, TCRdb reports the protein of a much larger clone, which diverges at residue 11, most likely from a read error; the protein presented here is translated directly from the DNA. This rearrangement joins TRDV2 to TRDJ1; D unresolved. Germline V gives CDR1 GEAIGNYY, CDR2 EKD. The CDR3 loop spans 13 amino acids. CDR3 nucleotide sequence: TGTGCCTGTGACACCTGGGAAACCGATAAACCCATCTTT. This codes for CACDTWETDKPIF.

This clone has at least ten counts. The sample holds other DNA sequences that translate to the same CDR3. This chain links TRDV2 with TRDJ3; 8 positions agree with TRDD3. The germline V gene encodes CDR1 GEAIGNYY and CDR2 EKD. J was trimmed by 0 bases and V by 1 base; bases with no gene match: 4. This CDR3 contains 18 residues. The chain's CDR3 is CACDTGYASSWDTRQMFF. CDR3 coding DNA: TGTGCCTGTGACACGGGATACGCAAGCTCCTGGGACACCCGACAGATGTTTTTC.

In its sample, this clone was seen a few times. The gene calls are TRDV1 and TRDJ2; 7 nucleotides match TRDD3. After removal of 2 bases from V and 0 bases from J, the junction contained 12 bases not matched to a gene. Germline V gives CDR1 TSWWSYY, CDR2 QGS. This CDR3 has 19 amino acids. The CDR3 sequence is CALGEGPYWGPALTAQLFF. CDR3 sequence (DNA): TGTGCTCTTGGGGAAGGGCCGTACTGGGGACCCGCTTTGACAGCACAACTCTTCTTT.

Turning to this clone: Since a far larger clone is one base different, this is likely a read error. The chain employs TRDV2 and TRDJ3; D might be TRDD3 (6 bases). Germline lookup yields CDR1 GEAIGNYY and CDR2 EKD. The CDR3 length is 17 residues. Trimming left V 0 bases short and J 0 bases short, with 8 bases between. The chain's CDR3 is CACDTRGSSWDTRQMFF. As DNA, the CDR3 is TGTGCCTGTGACACCCGGGGGAGCTCCTGGGACACCCGACAGATGTTTTTC.

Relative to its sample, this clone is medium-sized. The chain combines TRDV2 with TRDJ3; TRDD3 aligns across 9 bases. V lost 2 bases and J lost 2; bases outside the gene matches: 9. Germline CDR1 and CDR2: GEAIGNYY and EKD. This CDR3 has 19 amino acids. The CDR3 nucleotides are TGTGCCTGTGACAAGGCCTGGGGATACGGAACCTGGGACACCCGACAGATGTTTTTC. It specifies CACDKAWGYGTWDTRQMFF.

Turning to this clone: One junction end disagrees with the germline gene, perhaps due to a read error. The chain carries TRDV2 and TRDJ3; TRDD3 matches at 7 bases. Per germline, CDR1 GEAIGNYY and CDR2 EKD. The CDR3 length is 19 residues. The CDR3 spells CACDTVRDTGSRDTRQMFF. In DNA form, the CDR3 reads TGTGCCTGTGACACCGTAAGGGATACTGGCTCCAGGGACACCCGACAGATGTTTTTC.

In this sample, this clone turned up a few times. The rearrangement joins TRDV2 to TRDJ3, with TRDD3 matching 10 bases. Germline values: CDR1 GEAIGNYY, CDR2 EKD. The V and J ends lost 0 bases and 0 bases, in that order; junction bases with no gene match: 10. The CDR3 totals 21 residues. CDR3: CACDTVVLGDWSSWDTRQMFF. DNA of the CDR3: TGTGCCTGTGACACCGTTGTACTGGGGGATTGGAGCTCCTGGGACACCCGACAGATGTTTTTC.

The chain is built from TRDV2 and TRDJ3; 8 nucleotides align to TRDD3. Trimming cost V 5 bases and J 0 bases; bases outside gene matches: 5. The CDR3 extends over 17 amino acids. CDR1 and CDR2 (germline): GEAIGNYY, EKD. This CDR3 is CACGAWGSSWDTRQMFF. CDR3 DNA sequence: TGTGCCTGTGGCGCCTGGGGGAGCTCCTGGGACACCCGACAGATGTTTTTC.

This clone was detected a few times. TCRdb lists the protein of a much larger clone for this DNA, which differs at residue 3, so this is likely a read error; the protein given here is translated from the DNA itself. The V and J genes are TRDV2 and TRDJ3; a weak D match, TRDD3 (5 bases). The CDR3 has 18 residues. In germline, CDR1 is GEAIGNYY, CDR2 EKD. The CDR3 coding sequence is TGTGCCCGTGACACCGTGGGATTCAGCTCCTGGGACACCCGACAGATGTTTTTC. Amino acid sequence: CARDTVGFSSWDTRQMFF.